The clone carrying this T cell receptor (beta chain) came up a few times. What it recognizes is unknown. These data originate in a study of T-cell reconstitution after alpha-beta-depleted transplantation in children. The study, taken as a whole, reports: Day-60 TCRbeta diversity that was high in some patients was derived from surviving recipient T cells and thymic progenitors. Alpha-beta T cells present about two months after transplant were reported to originate from several hundred expanded graft clones.

The trim removed 6 bases at V and 4 bases at J, leaving 10 bases unmatched. The CDR3 runs 15 residues. Germline assignment: CDR1 SGHTA and CDR2 FQGNSA. As it was prepared, the TCRbeta library received unique molecular identifiers. TCRdb analysed the PCR reads with MiXCR anew, one entry per CDR3 protein. The data show 200,000 to 250,000 distinct CDR3 sequences, with about a quarter seen just once and about 2.8% held by the top ten. The chain employs TRBV7-2 and TRBJ2-3, with 7 positions matching TRBD2. This sequence originates from a girl aged 2-9 years with Fanconi anemia, due to receive a stem cell transplant. The sample consisted of PBMCs, taken before TCRalphabeta/CD19-depleted stem cell transplant. CDR3 coding DNA: TGTGCCAGCAGAAGGACTAGTCTTACACCAGATACGCAGTATTTT. It codes for CASRRTSLTPDTQYF.